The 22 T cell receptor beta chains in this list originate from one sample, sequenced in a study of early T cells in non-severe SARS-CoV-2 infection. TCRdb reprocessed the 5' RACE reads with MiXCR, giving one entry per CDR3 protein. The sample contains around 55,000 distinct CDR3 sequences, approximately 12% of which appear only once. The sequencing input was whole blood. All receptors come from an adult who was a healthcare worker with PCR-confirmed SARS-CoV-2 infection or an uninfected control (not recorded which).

CDR3 residues: CAISEWADNSPLHF. In nucleotides, the CDR3 is TGTGCCATCAGTGAGTGGGCAGATAATTCACCCCTCCACTTT. The chain recombines TRBV10-3 with TRBJ1-6, with D uncertain. Between the trimmed V and J ends, which lost 1 base and 5 bases, there was a span of 6 bases. CDR3 size: 14 residues. Germline lookup yields CDR1 ENHRY and CDR2 SYGVKD.

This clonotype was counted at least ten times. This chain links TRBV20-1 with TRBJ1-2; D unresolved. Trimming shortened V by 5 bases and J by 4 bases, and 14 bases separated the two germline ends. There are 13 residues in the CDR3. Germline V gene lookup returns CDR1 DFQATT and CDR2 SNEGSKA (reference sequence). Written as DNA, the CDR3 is TGCAGTGCTTACGACCCGGGCCGCTATGGCTACACCTTC. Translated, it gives CSAYDPGRYGYTF.

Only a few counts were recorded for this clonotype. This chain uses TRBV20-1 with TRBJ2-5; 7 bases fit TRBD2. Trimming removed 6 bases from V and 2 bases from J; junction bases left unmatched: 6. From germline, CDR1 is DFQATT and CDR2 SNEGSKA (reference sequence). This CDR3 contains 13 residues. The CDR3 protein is CSARDYLQETQYF. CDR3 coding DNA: TGCAGTGCGAGGGACTATCTACAAGAGACCCAGTACTTC.

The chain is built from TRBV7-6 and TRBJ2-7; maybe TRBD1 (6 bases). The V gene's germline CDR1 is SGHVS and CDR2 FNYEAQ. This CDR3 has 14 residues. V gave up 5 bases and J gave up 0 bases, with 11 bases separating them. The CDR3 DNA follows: TGTGCCAGCAGCGATGGACAGAACTCCTACGAGCAGTACTTC. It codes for CASSDGQNSYEQYF.

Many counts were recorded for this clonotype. CDR3: CASSHLLSGGLAGNSPLHF. The CDR3 DNA follows: TGTGCCAGCAGCCACCTCCTGTCGGGGGGCCTCGCGGGAAATTCACCCCTCCACTTT. The genes are TRBV7-2 and TRBJ1-6; weak D call: TRBD1 (6 bases). The germline gives CDR1 SGHTA, CDR2 FQGNSA. Trimming took 5 bases from V and 7 from J, leaving 27 bases between them. The CDR3 sequence is 19 residues long.

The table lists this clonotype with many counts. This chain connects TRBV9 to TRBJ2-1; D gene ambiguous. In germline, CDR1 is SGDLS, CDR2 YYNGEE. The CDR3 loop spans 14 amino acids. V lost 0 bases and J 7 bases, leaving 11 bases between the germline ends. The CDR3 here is CASSVEPVENEQFF. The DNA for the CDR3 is TGTGCCAGCAGCGTAGAACCAGTCGAGAATGAGCAGTTCTTC.

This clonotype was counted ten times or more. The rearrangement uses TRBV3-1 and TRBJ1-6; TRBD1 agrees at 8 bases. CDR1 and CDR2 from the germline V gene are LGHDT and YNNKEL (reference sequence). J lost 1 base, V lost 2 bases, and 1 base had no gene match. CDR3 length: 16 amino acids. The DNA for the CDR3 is TGTGCCAGCAGCCAACGGACAGGGTCCTATAATTCACCCCTCCACTTT. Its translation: CASSQRTGSYNSPLHF.

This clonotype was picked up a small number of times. CDR3 in DNA: TGTGCCACCAGCACACAAAGGGGGGCCACTGAAGCTTTCTTT. Protein product: CATSTQRGATEAFF. The genes are TRBV15 and TRBJ1-1; maybe TRBD1 (6 bases). The CDR3 runs to 14 residues. V was cut by 4 bases and J by 4 bases, with 13 bases left in between. Looked up from germline, CDR1 is LNHNV and CDR2 is YYDKDF (reference sequence).

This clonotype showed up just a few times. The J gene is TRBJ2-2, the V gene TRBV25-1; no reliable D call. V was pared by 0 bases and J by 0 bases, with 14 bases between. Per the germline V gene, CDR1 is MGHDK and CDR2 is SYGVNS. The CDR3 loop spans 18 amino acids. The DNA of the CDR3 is TGTGCCAGCAGTGAATACGGCAGCCGTTACGCGAACACCGGGGAGCTGTTTTTT. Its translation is CASSEYGSRYANTGELFF.

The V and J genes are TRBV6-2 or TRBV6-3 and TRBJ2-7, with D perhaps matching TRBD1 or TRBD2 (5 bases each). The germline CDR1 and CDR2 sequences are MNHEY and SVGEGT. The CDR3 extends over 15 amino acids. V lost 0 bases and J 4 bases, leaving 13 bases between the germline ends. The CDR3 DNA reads TGTGCCAGCAGTTACTCGAGGGAGACAGATTACGAGCAGTACTTC. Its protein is CASSYSRETDYEQYF.

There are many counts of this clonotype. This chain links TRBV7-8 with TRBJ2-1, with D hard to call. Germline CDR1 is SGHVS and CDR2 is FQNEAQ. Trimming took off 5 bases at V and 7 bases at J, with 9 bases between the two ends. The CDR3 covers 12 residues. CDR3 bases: TGTGCCAGCAGCCCCCCCTCGAATGAGCAGTTCTTC. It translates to CASSPPSNEQFF.

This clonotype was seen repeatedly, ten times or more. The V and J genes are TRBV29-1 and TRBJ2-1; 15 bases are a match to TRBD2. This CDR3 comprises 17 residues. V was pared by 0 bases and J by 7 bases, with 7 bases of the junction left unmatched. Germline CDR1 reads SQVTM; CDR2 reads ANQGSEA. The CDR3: CSVEDQGLAGGRNEQFF. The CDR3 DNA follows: TGCAGCGTTGAAGATCAGGGACTAGCGGGGGGTCGAAATGAGCAGTTCTTC.

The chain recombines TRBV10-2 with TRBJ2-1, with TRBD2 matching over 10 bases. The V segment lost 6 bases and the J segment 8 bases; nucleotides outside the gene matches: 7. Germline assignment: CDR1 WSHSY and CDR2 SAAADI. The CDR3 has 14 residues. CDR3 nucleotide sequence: TGCGCCAGCAGATCTAGCGGGGGTTGGGATGAGCAGTTCTTC. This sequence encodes CASRSSGGWDEQFF.

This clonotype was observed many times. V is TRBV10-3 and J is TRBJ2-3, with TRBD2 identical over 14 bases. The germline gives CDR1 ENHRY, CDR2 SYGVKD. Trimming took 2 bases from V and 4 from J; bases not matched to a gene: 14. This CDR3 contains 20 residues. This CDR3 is CAISEPSRLAGGPRADTQYF. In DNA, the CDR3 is TGTGCCATCAGTGAGCCAAGCAGACTAGCGGGGGGGCCGCGCGCAGATACGCAGTATTTT.

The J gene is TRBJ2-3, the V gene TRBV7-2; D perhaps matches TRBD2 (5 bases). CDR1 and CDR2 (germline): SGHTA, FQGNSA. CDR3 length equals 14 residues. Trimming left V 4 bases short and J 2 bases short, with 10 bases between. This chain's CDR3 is CASSSRDFTDTQYF. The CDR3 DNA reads TGTGCCAGCAGCTCGAGGGATTTCACAGATACGCAGTATTTT.

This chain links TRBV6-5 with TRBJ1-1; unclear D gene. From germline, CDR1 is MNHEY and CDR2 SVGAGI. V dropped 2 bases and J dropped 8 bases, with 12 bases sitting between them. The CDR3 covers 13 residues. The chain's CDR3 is CASSYPDGSEAFF. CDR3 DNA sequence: TGTGCCAGCAGTTACCCAGACGGGTCGGAAGCTTTCTTT.

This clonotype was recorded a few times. The CDR3 DNA sequence: TGTGCCTGGAGCGAAGGGCAAAGCACAGATACGCAGTATTTT. Its protein product is CAWSEGQSTDTQYF. This chain links TRBV30 with TRBJ2-3; D is unresolved. Per the germline V gene, CDR1 is GTSNPN and CDR2 is SVGIG (reference sequence). The CDR3 loop spans 14 amino acids. V gave up 3 bases and J gave up 0 bases, with 10 bases separating them.

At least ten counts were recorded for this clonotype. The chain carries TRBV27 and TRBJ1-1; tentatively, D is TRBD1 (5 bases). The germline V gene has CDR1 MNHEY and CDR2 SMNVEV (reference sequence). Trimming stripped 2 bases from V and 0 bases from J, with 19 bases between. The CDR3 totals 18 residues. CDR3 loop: CASSLHSRGVQMNTEAFF. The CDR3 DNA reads TGTGCCAGCAGTTTACACAGTAGGGGTGTTCAGATGAACACTGAAGCTTTCTTT.

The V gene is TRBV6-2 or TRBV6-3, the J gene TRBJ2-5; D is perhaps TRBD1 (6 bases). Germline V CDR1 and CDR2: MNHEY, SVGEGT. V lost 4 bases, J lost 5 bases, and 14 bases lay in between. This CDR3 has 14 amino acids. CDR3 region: CASSFLGALETQYF. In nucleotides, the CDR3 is TGTGCCAGCAGTTTCCTGGGGGCCTTGGAGACCCAGTACTTC.

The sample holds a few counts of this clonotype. The CDR3 region is CASDFYAPSRKSTDTQYF. The CDR3 DNA is TGTGCCAGTGACTTCTACGCGCCTAGCCGGAAGAGCACAGATACGCAGTATTTT. The chain recombines TRBV6-1 with TRBJ2-3; perhaps TRBD2 as D (5 bases). V lost 9 bases and J lost 0, with 25 bases in between. CDR3 size: 18 residues. The V gene's germline CDR1 is MNHNS and CDR2 SASEGT.

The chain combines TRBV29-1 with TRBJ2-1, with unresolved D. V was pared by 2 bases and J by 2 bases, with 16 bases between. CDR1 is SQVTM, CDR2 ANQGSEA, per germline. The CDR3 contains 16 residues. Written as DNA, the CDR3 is TGCAGCGTTGAAAGAGTCCACACCGAGACCTACAATGAGCAGTTCTTC. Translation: CSVERVHTETYNEQFF.

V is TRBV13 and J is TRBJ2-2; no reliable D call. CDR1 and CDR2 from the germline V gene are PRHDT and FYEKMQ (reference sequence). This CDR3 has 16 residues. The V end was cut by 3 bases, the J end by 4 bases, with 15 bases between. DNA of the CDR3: TGTGCCAGCAGCTTGGTTGGGCCAAAGAGCACCGGGGAGCTGTTTTTT. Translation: CASSLVGPKSTGELFF.